Detailed here is one T cell receptor (beta chain). Its cognate antigen has yet to be identified. Nothing much larger sits one base from this clone, and base qualities are not available. This record comes from a study of Ad26.COV2.S vaccination and SARS-CoV-2 variants (dated by TCRdb to about 2021). Background on the whole study: Vaccine-arm donors came from COV1001, a multicentre, randomized, double-blind, placebo-controlled phase I-IIa trial of Ad26.COV2.S in healthy adults. TCRbeta repertoire sequencing served as the tool for gauging how specific and how broad the SARS-CoV-2-reactive T cell receptors were following Ad26.COV2.S vaccination. Trial participants were randomized into five groups of five: low-dose or high-dose Ad26.COV2.S given once or twice, or placebo on both occasions. A total of 32 samples were included in the TCR-sequenced set, comprising roughly 19 Ad26.COV2.S vaccine recipients, 5 placebo recipients and 8 SARS-CoV-2 convalescent individuals. Blinding of investigators to trial group allocation was maintained during experiments and outcome assessment. Ad26.COV2.S was given intramuscularly at 5x10^10 or 1x10^11 viral particles, as a single shot or as two shots 56 days apart.

The immunoSEQ Assay was the method used to sequence TCRbeta CDR3 regions. After extraction, genomic DNA underwent amplification by bias-controlled multiplex PCR, followed by high-throughput sequencing. As for the original processing: To quantify the absolute abundance of each unique TCRbeta CDR3 region, sequences were collapsed and filtered. Usable DNA was measured by amplifying reference genes present in all nucleated cells, and TCRbeta template counts were normalized to that usable DNA to estimate T cell fraction. Repertoire TCRs were annotated as SARS-CoV-2-specific when V gene, CDR3 amino acid sequence and J gene were exactly matched to a known reactive TCR set. The reference SARS-CoV-2 TCR set was derived from MIRA and filtered for enrichment in COVID-19-positive ImmuneCODE repertoires, a step that removed public or cross-reactive TCRs. Using the MIRA antigens, annotated TCRs were further analysed by specific ORF or by position within an ORF. Breadth was defined as annotated unique rearrangements over total unique productive rearrangements; depth was the summed frequency of those rearrangements. Group comparisons of TCR breadth used two-sided Wilcoxon rank-sum tests. TCRdb's version of the immuneACCESS table is confined to in-frame rearrangements and falls short of the full clone set. An unresolved V gene accounts for under half of the shortfall where checked; the remainder is of unknown origin. V, J and clone size are taken as reported in that table, and D and trimming were inferred from the DNA itself. This sample gives almost 400,000 clones in total; roughly 90% of them show up just once. Around 2% of the sample belongs to the ten largest clones.

The investigation overall reported the following: After vaccination, substantial breadth of spike-specific CD8+ and CD4+ T cell responses was reported. The study was not powered for comparison of responses between vaccine doses or regimens. Non-spike TCR breadth was comparable between vaccine and placebo recipients, consistent with the vaccine containing only spike. The authors noted that the TCR breadth and depth analyses may have underestimated total T cell responses. Compared with placebo recipients, Ad26.COV2.S recipients showed higher spike-specific TCR breadth (P = 0.0014).

For CDR1 and CDR2, the germline V gene lists SGDLS and YYNGEE. Cut back by 4 bases and 6 bases, the V and J ends lie 15 bases apart. The CDR3 covers 14 residues, taking in both the cysteine and the phenylalanine. Of all the DNA, just the CDR3 is kept, 42 bases in frame from base 1. The treatment or condition label, as the study defines it: roughly 18 received Ad26.COV2.S at low or high dose, single or two shots; 5 received placebo; per-sample allocation not given. For vaccine and placebo recipients, the sequenced repertoires came from samples collected on day 63 after the first injection. Cohort 1b enrolled roughly 25 adults aged 18-55 years at a single site in Boston, USA, between 29 July and 7 August 2020. Ad26.COV2.S consisted of a replication-incompetent adenovirus type 26 vector by which a prefusion-stabilized SARS-CoV-2 spike protein from the original Wuhan strain was expressed.

The chain joins TRBV9 to TRBJ2-3; the D segment is perhaps TRBD1 or TRBD2, each sharing 6 matched bases. Here the sequenced sample was peripheral blood, taken in a trial of Ad26.COV2.S vaccine versus placebo. The source is a person between 18 and 59 years old who received the Ad26.COV2.S COVID-19 vaccine or a placebo. The CDR3 region has the sequence CASSPVGGPDTQYF. The nucleotides read TGTGCCAGCAGCCCTGTAGGGGGGCCGGATACGCAGTATTTT.